These T cell receptor beta chains were read from a single sample in a study of cytomegalovirus exposure and HLA in healthy donors. TCRdb keeps only in-frame clones here, not all; method: immunoSEQ multiplex PCR. The data show roughly 150,000 clones, around 85% seen once. Sample: PBMCs. The source of these receptors is a female donor in good health and CMV-seronegative. Each CDR3 is given with its conserved first and last residue. Fields, in order: J gene, D gene, V gene, clone size, CDR3 DNA, CDR3 protein. D genes are given only for firm matches. The listing skips clone size in some rows; elsewhere it reads once, few, many or a size class.

TRBJ2-5,-,TRBV28,once,TGTGCCAGCAGAACCCCACAGGGTGGAGAGACCCAGTACTTC,CASRTPQGGETQYF
TRBJ2-2,-,TRBV29-1,-,TGCAGCGCCCGACGGGGGTGGGCCGGGGAGCTGTTTTTT,CSARRGWAGELFF
TRBJ2-3,-,TRBV29-1,-,TGCAGCGTATCAGCCTCGGCAGGGCCAGATACGCAGTATTTT,CSVSASAGPDTQYF
TRBJ2-7,TRBD2,TRBV5-4,-,TGTGCCAGCAGAACGGGAGGTAGCTCCTACGAGCAGTACTTC,CASRTGGSSYEQYF
TRBJ2-3,TRBD1,TRBV19,-,TGTGCCAGTAGTCGGCAGGGGGCCTCAGATACGCAGTATTTT,CASSRQGASDTQYF
TRBJ1-2,-,TRBV7-9,-,TGTGCCAGCAGCCCAGGGTCGGACTATGGCTACACCTTC,CASSPGSDYGYTF
TRBJ2-7,-,TRBV5-6,few,TGTGCCAGCAGCCCTCGGGGGAAGCGCCCCTACGAGCAGTACTTC,CASSPRGKRPYEQYF
TRBJ2-7,TRBD1,TRBV15,-,TGTGCCACCAGCCGGGACAGGCCGTTCGAGCAGTACTTC,CATSRDRPFEQYF
TRBJ2-1,-,TRBV29-1,-,TGCAGCGTTTCGAGAGGGAACAATGAGCAGTTCTTC,CSVSRGNNEQFF
TRBJ2-2,TRBD2,TRBV5-1,once,TGCGCCAGCAGGACGTCCGGACTAGCGGGAGACCCAGGCGCGGGGACCGGGGAGCTGTTTTTT,CASRTSGLAGDPGAGTGELFF
TRBJ2-2,-,TRBV14,-,TGTGCCAGCAGCCAAATCGGGACACGGGGTACCGGGGAGCTGTTTTTT,CASSQIGTRGTGELFF
TRBJ2-2,TRBD2,TRBV30,-,TGTGCCTGGAGTTCACTAGCGGGAGGGACCGGGGAGCTGTTTTTT,CAWSSLAGGTGELFF
TRBJ2-7,-,TRBV29-1,-,TGCAGCGTTTCAGGGGTGAACTCCTACGAGCAGTACTTC,CSVSGVNSYEQYF
TRBJ2-1,TRBD1,TRBV29-1,few,TGCAGCGTTACCGGGACAGGGGACAATGAGCAGTTCTTC,CSVTGTGDNEQFF
TRBJ2-4,-,TRBV19,-,TGTGCCAGTAGTTCTCGGACACCGATAGCCAAAAACATTCAGTACTTC,CASSSRTPIAKNIQYF
TRBJ1-3,-,TRBV18,-,TGTGCCAGCTCCGTGGGCACTGGAAACACCATATATTTT,CASSVGTGNTIYF
TRBJ1-4,TRBD1,TRBV28,-,TGTGCCAGCAGTCAAGACAGGGGCGAGGATGAAAAACTGTTTTTT,CASSQDRGEDEKLFF
TRBJ2-3,TRBD2,TRBV7-9,-,TGTGCCAGTTATAGCGGGAGGGCCGAACTGAATACGCAGTATTTT,CASYSGRAELNTQYF
TRBJ1-2,TRBD1,TRBV5-1,-,TGCGCCAGCAGCTTGGAAGGGACAGGGAGTGGCTACACCTTC,CASSLEGTGSGYTF
TRBJ2-7,-,TRBV13,-,TGTGCCAGCAGCTTAGGGCTAGACTACGAGCAGTACTTC,CASSLGLDYEQYF
TRBJ1-1,-,TRBV2,-,TGTGCCAGCAGTGACCAGGGGAACACTGAAGCTTTCTTT,CASSDQGNTEAFF
TRBJ2-1,-,TRBV12-5,few,TGTGCTAGTGGCCTCGCAGGAGGACACAATGAGCAGTTCTTC,CASGLAGGHNEQFF
TRBJ1-3,-,TRBV10-2,-,TGCGCCAGCAGACAGGGAGCTGGAAACACCATATATTTT,CASRQGAGNTIYF
TRBJ1-2,TRBD1,TRBV5-1,-,TGCGCCAGCAGCCCCGGGACAGCCTATGGCTACACCTTC,CASSPGTAYGYTF
TRBJ2-7,TRBD1,TRBV5-6,-,TGTGCCAGCAGCTCGCCCGGGGACAGGGTCTACGAGCAGTACTTC,CASSSPGDRVYEQYF
TRBJ2-5,-,TRBV2,-,TGTGCCAGCAGTGAAGGGTTGCTAGCGAGCGGTTCGGAAGAGACCCAGTACTTC,CASSEGLLASGSEETQYF
TRBJ2-7,-,TRBV5-1,-,TGCGCCAGCAGCTTGGAGGGGGTGGCATGGGGCGAGCAGTACTTC,CASSLEGVAWGEQYF
TRBJ2-7,-,TRBV6-6,-,TGTGCCAGCAGTTTACTTGAGAGCGGCTCCTACGAGCAGTACTTC,CASSLLESGSYEQYF
TRBJ2-1,-,TRBV13,-,TGTGCCAGCAGCTTAGAACTGAGCTCCTACAATGAGCAGTTCTTC,CASSLELSSYNEQFF
TRBJ1-1,-,TRBV19,-,TGTGCCAGTACTACAGGAGCATATACTGAAGCTTTCTTT,CASTTGAYTEAFF
TRBJ1-1,-,TRBV4-1,few,TGCGCCAGCAGCCAGGAGGATCCCACTGAAGCTTTCTTT,CASSQEDPTEAFF
TRBJ2-2,TRBD1,TRBV5-6,few,TGTGCCAGCAGCGGGGGACAGGGGCTGCCCACCGGGGAGCTGTTTTTT,CASSGGQGLPTGELFF
TRBJ1-2,TRBD1,TRBV7-9,-,TGTGCCAGCAGCTTAGCAGGGGGACAGGGCTACACCTTC,CASSLAGGQGYTF
TRBJ1-1,-,TRBV19,-,TGTGCCAGTAGTATAAACGACATCATGAACACTGAAGCTTTCTTT,CASSINDIMNTEAFF
TRBJ2-2,-,TRBV2,many,TGTGCCAGCAGTTTAACGGAGCTAACCGGGGAGCTGTTTTTT,CASSLTELTGELFF
TRBJ1-1,-,TRBV6-1,-,TGTGCCAGCAGTGAAGAAGAGTACACTGAAGCTTTCTTT,CASSEEEYTEAFF
TRBJ2-3,-,TRBV5-1,once,TGCGCCAGCAGCTCCTGGACAGAGAGCACAGATACGCAGTATTTT,CASSSWTESTDTQYF
TRBJ2-7,TRBD2,TRBV7-6,-,TGTGCCAGCAGCTTACCTGGGACTAGCGGGAGTCTCAGCTACGAGCAGTACTTC,CASSLPGTSGSLSYEQYF
TRBJ1-2,TRBD1,TRBV7-2,few,TGTGCCAGCAGCTTATGGGACAGGGCAAGCTATGGCTACACCTTC,CASSLWDRASYGYTF
TRBJ2-3,TRBD2,TRBV10-1,few,TGCGCCAGCAGTGACCGTTACCTAGCGGGAGAAACGCAGTATTTT,CASSDRYLAGETQYF
TRBJ2-2,-,TRBV29-1,-,TGCAGCGTTGGGTGGTCAGGGAACACCGGGGAGCTGTTTTTT,CSVGWSGNTGELFF
TRBJ2-1,-,TRBV6-6,-,TGTGCCAGCAGTTACCAAGCAGGCCCCAATGAGCAGTTCTTC,CASSYQAGPNEQFF
TRBJ1-1,TRBD1,TRBV5-4,-,TGTGCCAGCAGCTCTCCGGGACAGATGAACACTGAAGCTTTCTTT,CASSSPGQMNTEAFF
TRBJ2-1,TRBD2,TRBV5-4,-,TGTGCCAGCAGCCGGACGAGCGGGGTGACAAATGAGCAGTTCTTC,CASSRTSGVTNEQFF